The entry that follows covers one T cell receptor beta chain sequence. This specimen comes from a study of human T cells and chemical hapten exposure. TCRdb fed the RACE reads into MiXCR, producing one record per CDR3 protein. The sample has around 150,000 distinct CDR3 sequences, roughly 14% seen once. As for time point: patch test 1, 2 weeks after DPC sensitization. Indicated treatment: therapeutic diphenylcyclopropenone sensitization with weekly scalp DPC. The trim removed 3 bases at V and 5 bases at J, leaving 11 bases unmatched. Germline CDR1 reads LNHDA; CDR2 reads SQIVND (reference sequence). This CDR3 has 17 residues.

Here the sequenced sample was whole blood, taken in connection with sensitization to the hapten diphenylcyclopropenone (DPC). The chain uses TRBV19 and TRBJ2-2; 8 nucleotides agree with TRBD1. This TCR derives from a woman aged 25 to 39 with alopecia areata. Some clones in this sample may be carry-over from other donors' samples. The CDR3 coding sequence is TGTGCCAGTAGTATCTTTGGCAGGGGGCTGTGGACCGGGGAGCTGTTTTTT. It yields the protein CASSIFGRGLWTGELFF.